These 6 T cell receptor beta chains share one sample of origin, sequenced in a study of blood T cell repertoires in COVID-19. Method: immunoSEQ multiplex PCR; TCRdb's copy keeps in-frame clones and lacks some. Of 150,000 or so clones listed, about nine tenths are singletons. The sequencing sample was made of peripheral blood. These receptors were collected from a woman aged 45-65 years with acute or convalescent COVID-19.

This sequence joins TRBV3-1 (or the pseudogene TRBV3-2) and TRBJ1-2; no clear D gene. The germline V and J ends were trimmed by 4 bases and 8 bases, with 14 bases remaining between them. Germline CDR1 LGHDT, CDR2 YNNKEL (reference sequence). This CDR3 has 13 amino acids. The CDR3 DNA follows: TGTGCCAGCAGCCTACCAGACATTGGAGGCTACACCTTC. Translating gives CASSLPDIGGYTF.

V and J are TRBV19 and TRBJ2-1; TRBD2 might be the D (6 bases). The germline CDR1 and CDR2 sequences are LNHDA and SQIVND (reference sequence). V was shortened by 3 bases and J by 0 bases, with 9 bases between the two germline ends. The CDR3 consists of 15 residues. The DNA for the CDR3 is TGTGCCAGTAGTATGGGGGGTAGCTCCTACAATGAGCAGTTCTTC. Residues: CASSMGGSSYNEQFF.

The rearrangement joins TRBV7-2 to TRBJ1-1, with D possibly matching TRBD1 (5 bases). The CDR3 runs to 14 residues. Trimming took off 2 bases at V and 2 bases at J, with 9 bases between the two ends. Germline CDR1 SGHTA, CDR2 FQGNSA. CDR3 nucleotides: TGTGCCAGCAGCTTATATGACAGTAACACTGAAGCTTTCTTT. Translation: CASSLYDSNTEAFF.

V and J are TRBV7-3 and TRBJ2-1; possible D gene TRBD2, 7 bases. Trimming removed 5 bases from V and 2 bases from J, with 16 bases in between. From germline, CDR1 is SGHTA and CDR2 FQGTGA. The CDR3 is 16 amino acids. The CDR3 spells CASSRRGGMAYNEQFF. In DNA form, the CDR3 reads TGTGCCAGCAGCCGAAGGGGGGGCATGGCCTACAATGAGCAGTTCTTC. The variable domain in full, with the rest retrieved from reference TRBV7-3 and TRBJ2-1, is GAGVSQTPSNKVTEKGKYVELRCDPISGHTALYWYRQSLGQGPEFLIYFQGTGAADDSGLPNDRFFAVRPEGSVSTLKIQRTERGDSAVYLCASSRRGGMAYNEQFFGPGTRLTVL.

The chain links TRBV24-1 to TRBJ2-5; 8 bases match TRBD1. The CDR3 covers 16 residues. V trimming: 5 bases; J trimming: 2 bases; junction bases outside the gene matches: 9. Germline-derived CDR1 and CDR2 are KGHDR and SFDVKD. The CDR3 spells CATSAPQGAGQETQYF. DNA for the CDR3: TGTGCCACCAGTGCCCCGCAGGGGGCCGGGCAAGAGACCCAGTACTTC.

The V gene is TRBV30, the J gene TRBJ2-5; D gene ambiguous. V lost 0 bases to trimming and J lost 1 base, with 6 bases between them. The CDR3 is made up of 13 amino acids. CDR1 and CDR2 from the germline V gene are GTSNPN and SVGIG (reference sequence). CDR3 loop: CAWSVTSQETQYF. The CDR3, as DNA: TGTGCCTGGAGTGTTACCAGCCAAGAGACCCAGTACTTC.